This TCR beta chain was captured in a study of cytomegalovirus exposure and HLA in healthy donors. Study background: When 398 donors were genotyped, roughly 80% of them were found to fall in the Caucasian-associated ancestry cluster.

This clone was seen only a few times. The trim removed 10 bases at V and 1 base at J, leaving 6 bases unmatched. The CDR3 extends over 13 amino acids. Germline V gives CDR1 SNHLY, CDR2 FYNNEI. Primers: 60 Vbeta forward and 13 Jbeta reverse. TCRdb's copy holds only in-frame clones and misses some; the assay was immunoSEQ multiplex PCR. The sample records 100,000 to 150,000 clones, approximately 70% being singletons. The sequence was collected from a man aged 55 to 70 in good health and CMV-seropositive. Material for sequencing was PBMCs. The chain is built from TRBV2 and TRBJ1-2, with 7 nucleotides matching TRBD1. This chain's CDR3 is CATRGQSNYGYTF. CDR3 coding DNA: TGTGCCACCCGGGGACAGAGTAACTATGGCTACACCTTC.